A single count supports the clone carrying this TCR beta chain. The data are from a study of blood T cell repertoires in COVID-19. Study background: COVID-19 samples collected from the United States, Italy and Spain covered acute and convalescent phases. The analysed material was cDNA or gDNA that came from T cells, B-cell-depleted T cells, or PBMCs.

V lost 5 bases and J 4 bases, leaving 20 bases between the germline ends. The CDR3 covers 16 residues. The germline gives CDR1 SEHNR, CDR2 FQNEAQ (reference sequence). Seattle researchers signed up patients amid active infection and tracked them longitudinally. In the authors' methods: Reference gene primers were amplified, and this amplification served to estimate nucleated cell counts. Some clones are missing from TCRdb's copy, which holds only in-frame ones; the method was immunoSEQ multiplex PCR. The D gene and trimming were derived from the DNA, and the V and J assignments and clone size from that table. The sample carries around 470,000 clones, about 91% recorded once.

The sample comprised peripheral blood. The rearrangement links TRBV7-9 to TRBJ2-5; a weak D match, TRBD2 (5 bases). The clonotype comes from a man aged 18 to 30 with COVID-19, enrolled during active disease. CDR3 amino acids: CASSPPGLNVGETQYF. The CDR3 DNA reads as TGTGCCAGCAGCCCCCCCGGACTCAATGTCGGAGAGACCCAGTACTTC.